This TCR beta chain was observed in a study of shared clonotypes between healthy human individuals. Study context: Every donor yielded three CD4 naive, three CD4 memory, two CD8 naive and one CD8 memory plate.

Study conclusions and caveats: Unshared clonotypes carried lower generation probabilities than those common to all four donors.

This clone was seen only a few times. Its antigen is unidentified. The assay used deep level. Clones were sequenced by immunoSEQ multiplex PCR, and TCRdb holds only the in-frame ones, with some missing. The sample holds about 1 million clones, 60% to 80% seen once. V gave up 5 bases and J gave up 12 bases, with 14 bases separating them. Germline V lookup: CDR1 MNHEY, CDR2 SVGAGI. The CDR3 is 12 residues long. V gene TRBV6-5 combines with J gene TRBJ2-1; a weak D match, TRBD1 (6 bases). The sequence was collected from a man aged 18 to 35 in good health. The source material was memory CD4+ T cells sorted from blood. Regarding subset: CD45RA-negative fraction. CDR3 region: CASSTTGIGQFF. The CDR3 DNA reads as TGTGCCAGCAGTACGACAGGTATCGGGCAGTTCTTC.